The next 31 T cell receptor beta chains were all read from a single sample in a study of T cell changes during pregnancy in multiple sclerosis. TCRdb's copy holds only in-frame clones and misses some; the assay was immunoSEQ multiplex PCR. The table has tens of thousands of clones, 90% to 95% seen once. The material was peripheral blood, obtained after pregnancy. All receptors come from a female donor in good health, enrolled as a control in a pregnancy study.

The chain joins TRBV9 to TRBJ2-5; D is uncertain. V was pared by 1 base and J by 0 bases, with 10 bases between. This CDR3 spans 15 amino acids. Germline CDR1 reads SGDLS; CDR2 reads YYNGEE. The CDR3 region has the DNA TGTGCCAGCAGCGTACCAACAGCTTACCAAGAGACCCAGTACTTC. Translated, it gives CASSVPTAYQETQYF.

The CDR3 DNA reads TGTGCCAGCAGCCCTGGGGCAGCCTATGGCTACACCTTC. Its translation: CASSPGAAYGYTF. V usage is TRBV14 and J usage is TRBJ1-2; D may be TRBD1 (5 bases). This CDR3 is 13 amino acids long. Germline values: CDR1 SGHDN, CDR2 FVKESK. V lost 4 bases to trimming and J lost 4 bases, with 10 bases between them.

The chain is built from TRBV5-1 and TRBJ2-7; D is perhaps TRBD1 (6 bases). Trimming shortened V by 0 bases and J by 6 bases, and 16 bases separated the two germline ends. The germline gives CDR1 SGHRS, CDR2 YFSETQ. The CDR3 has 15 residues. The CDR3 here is CASSLDSGQRGEQYF. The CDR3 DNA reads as TGCGCCAGCAGCTTGGACTCGGGACAACGGGGCGAGCAGTACTTC.

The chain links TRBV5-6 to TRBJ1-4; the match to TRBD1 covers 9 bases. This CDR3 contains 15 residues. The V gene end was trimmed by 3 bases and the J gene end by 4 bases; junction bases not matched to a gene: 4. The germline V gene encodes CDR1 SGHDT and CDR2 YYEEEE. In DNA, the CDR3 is TGTGCCAGCAGCTCGATGACAGGGGGTAATGAAAAACTGTTTTTT. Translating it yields CASSSMTGGNEKLFF. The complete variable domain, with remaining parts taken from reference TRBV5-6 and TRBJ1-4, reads DAGVTQSPTHLIKTRGQQVTLRCSPKSGHDTVSWYQQALGQGPQFIFQYYEEEERQRGNFPDRFSGHQFPNYSSELNVNALLLGDSALYLCASSSMTGGNEKLFFGSGTQLSVL.

The CDR3 sequence: CASSYRLAGGETQYF. DNA for the CDR3: TGTGCCAGCAGTTACCGACTAGCGGGGGGAGAGACCCAGTACTTC. J is TRBJ2-5 and V is TRBV7-7, with 13 bases lining up with TRBD2. This CDR3 is 15 amino acids long. The V gene end was trimmed by 6 bases and the J gene end by 4 bases; junction bases not matched to a gene: 5. Germline values: CDR1 SSHAT, CDR2 FNYEAQ (reference sequence).

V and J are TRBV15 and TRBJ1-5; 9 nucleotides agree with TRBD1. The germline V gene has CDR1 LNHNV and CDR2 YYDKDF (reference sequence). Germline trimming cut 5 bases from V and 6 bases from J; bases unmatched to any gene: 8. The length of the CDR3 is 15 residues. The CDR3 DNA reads TGTGCCACCAGCCAACGGACAGGGGCGGGTCAGCCCCAGCATTTT. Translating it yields CATSQRTGAGQPQHF.

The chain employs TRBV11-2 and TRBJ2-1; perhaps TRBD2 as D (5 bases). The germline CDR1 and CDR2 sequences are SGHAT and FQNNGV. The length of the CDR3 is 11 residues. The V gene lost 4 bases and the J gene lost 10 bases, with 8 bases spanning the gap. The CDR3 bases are TGTGCCAGCAGCTACGAGGGAGAGCAGTTCTTC. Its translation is CASSYEGEQFF.

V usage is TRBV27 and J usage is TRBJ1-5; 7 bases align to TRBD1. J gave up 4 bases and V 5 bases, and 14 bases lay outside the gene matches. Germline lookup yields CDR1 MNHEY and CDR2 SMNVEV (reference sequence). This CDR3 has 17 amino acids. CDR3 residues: CASSPSPWDRSNQPQHF. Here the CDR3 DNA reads TGTGCCAGCAGTCCATCTCCGTGGGACAGATCAAATCAGCCCCAGCATTTT.

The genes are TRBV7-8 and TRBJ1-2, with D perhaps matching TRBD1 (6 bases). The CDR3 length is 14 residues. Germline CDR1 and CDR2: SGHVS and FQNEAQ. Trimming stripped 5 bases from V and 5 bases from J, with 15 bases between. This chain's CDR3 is CASSPTGSDYGYTF. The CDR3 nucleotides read TGTGCCAGCAGCCCCACAGGGTCAGATTATGGCTACACCTTC.

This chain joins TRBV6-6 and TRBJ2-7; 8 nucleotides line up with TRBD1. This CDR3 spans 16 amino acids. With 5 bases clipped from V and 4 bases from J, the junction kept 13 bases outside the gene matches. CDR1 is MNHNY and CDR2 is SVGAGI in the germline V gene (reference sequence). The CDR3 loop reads CASSPRDRTLEYEQYF. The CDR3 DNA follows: TGTGCCAGCAGTCCCCGGGACAGGACCCTAGAGTACGAGCAGTACTTC.

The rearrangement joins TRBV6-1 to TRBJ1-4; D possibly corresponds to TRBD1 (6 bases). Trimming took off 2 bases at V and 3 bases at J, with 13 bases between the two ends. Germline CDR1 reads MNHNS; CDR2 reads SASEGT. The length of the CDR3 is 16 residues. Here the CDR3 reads CASSENRGGANEKLFF. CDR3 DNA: TGTGCCAGCAGTGAAAACCGAGGGGGGGCTAATGAAAAACTGTTTTTT.

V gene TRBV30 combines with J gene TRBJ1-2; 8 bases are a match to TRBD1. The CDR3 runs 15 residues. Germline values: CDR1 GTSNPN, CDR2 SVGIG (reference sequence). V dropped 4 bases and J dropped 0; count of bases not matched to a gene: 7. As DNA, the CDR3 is TGTGCCTGGATCCGGGACAGGTCGACTAACTATGGCTACACCTTC. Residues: CAWIRDRSTNYGYTF.

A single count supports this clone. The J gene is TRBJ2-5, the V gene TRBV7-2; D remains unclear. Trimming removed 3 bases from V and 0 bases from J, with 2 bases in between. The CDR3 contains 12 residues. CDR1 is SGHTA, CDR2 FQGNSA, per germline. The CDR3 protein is CASSFYQETQYF. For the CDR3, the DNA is TGTGCCAGCAGCTTCTACCAAGAGACCCAGTACTTC.

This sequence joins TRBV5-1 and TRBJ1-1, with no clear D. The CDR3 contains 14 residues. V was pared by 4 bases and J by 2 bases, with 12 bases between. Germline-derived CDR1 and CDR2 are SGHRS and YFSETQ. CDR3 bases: TGCGCCAGCAGCCCGGGCGGGGTAAACACTGAAGCTTTCTTT. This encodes CASSPGGVNTEAFF.

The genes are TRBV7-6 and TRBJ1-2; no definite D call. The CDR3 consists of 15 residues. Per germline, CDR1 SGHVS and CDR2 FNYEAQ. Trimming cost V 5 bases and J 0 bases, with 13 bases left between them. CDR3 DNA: TGTGCCAGCAGCGCAGGTGGGAGTTCTAACTATGGCTACACCTTC. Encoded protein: CASSAGGSSNYGYTF.

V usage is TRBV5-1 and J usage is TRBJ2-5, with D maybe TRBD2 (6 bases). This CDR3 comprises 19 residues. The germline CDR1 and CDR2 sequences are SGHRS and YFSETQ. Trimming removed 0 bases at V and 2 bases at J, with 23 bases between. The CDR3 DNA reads TGCGCCAGCAGCTTGGCCGTCCGGGGAAACGGACTAAGTCAAGAGACCCAGTACTTC. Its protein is CASSLAVRGNGLSQETQYF.

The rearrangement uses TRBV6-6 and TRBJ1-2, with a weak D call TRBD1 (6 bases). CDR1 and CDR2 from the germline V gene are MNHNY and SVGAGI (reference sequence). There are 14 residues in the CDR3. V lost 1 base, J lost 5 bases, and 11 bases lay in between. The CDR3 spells CASSYFGQIYGYTF. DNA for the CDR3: TGTGCCAGCAGTTACTTCGGACAGATATATGGCTACACCTTC.

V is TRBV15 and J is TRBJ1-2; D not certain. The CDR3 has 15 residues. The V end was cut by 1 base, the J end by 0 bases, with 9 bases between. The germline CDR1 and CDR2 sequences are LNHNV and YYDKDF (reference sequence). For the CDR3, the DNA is TGTGCCACCAGCAGAGCAAGAGGGACTAACTATGGCTACACCTTC. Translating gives CATSRARGTNYGYTF.

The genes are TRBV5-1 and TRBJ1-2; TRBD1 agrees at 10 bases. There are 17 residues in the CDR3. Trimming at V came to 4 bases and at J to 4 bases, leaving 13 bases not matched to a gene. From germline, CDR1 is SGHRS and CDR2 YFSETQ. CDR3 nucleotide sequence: TGCGCCAGCAGCGCACGGGACAGGGGAGAATTTAGCTATGGCTACACCTTC. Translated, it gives CASSARDRGEFSYGYTF.

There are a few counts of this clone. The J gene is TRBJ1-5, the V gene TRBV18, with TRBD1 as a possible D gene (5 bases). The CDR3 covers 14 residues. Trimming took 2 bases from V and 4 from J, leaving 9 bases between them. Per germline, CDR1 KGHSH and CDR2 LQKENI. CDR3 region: CASSPGADNQPQHF. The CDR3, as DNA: TGTGCCAGCTCACCAGGGGCAGATAATCAGCCCCAGCATTTT.

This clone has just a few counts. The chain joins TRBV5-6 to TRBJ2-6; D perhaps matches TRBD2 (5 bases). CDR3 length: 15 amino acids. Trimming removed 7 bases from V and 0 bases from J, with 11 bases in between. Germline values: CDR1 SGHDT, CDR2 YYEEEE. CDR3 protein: CASQLVSSGANVLTF. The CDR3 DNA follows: TGTGCCAGCCAACTAGTCTCCTCTGGGGCCAACGTCCTGACTTTC.

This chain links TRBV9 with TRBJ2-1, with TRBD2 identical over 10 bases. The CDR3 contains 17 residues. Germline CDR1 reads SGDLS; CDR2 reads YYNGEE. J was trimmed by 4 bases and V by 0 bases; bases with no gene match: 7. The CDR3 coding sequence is TGTGCCAGCAGCGTAGCTACTAGCGGGGTTATATACAATGAGCAGTTCTTC. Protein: CASSVATSGVIYNEQFF.

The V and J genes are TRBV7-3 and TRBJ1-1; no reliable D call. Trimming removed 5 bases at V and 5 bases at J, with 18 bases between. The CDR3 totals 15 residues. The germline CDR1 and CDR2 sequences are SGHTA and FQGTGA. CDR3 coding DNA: TGTGCCAGCAGCCTGGGCCGGGGTCCGAGGACTGAAGCTTTCTTT. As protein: CASSLGRGPRTEAFF.

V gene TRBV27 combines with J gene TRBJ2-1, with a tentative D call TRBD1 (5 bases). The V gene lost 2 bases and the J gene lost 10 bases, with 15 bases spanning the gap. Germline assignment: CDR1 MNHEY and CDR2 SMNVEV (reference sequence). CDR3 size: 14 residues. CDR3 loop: CASSLDSATLEQFF. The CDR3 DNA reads TGTGCCAGCAGTTTAGACAGCGCGACTCTAGAGCAGTTCTTC.

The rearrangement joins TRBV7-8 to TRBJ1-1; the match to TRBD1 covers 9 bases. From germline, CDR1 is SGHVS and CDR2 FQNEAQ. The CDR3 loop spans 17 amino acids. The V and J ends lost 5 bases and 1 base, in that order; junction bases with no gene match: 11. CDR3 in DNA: TGTGCCAGCAGCACTCAGTGGACAGGGGATACGAACACTGAAGCTTTCTTT. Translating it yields CASSTQWTGDTNTEAFF. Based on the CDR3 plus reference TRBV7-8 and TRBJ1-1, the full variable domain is GAGVSQSPRYKVAKRGQDVALRCDPISGHVSLFWYQQALGQGPEFLTYFQNEAQLDKSGLPSDRFFAERPEGSVSTLKIQRTQQEDSAVYLCASSTQWTGDTNTEAFFGQGTRLTVV.

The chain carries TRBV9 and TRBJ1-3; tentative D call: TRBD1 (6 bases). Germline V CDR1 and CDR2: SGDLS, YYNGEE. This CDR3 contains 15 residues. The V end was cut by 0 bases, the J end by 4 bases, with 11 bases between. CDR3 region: CASSVAGAAGNTIYF. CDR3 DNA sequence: TGTGCCAGCAGCGTAGCAGGGGCCGCGGGAAACACCATATATTTT.

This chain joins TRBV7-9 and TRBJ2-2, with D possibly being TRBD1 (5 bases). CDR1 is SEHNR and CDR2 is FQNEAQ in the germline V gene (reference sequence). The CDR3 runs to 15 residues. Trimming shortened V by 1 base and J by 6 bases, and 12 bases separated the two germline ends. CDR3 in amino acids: CASSLVQGRPGELFF. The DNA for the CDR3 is TGTGCCAGCAGCTTAGTCCAGGGTCGCCCCGGGGAGCTGTTTTTT. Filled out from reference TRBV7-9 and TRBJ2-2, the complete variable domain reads DTGVSQNPRHKITKRGQNVTFRCDPISEHNRLYWYRQTLGQGPEFLTYFQNEAQLEKSRLLSDRFSAERPKGSFSTLEIQRTEQGDSAMYLCASSLVQGRPGELFFGEGSRLTVL.

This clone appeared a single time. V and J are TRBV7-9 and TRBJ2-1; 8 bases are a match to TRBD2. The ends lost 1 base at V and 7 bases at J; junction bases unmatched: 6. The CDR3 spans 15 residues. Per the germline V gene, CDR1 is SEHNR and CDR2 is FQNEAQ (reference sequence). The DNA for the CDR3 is TGTGCCAGCAGCTTAGGGCTAGCGGGCTTTAATGAGCAGTTCTTC. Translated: CASSLGLAGFNEQFF.

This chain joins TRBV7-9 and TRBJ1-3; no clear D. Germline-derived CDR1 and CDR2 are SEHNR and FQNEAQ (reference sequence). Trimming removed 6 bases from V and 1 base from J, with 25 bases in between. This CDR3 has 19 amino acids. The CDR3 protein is CASSSSGWSRITSGNTIYF. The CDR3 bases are TGTGCCAGCAGTTCCTCCGGGTGGTCCCGAATTACATCTGGAAACACCATATATTTT.

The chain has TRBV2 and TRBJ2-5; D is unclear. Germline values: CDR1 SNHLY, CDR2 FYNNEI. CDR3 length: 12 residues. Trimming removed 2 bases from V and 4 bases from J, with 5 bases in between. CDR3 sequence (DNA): TGTGCCAGCAGTGAACCCGGAGAGACCCAGTACTTC. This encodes CASSEPGETQYF. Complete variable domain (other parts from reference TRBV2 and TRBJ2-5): EPEVTQTPSHQVTQMGQEVILRCVPISNHLYFYWYRQILGQKVEFLVSFYNNEISEKSEIFDDQFSVERPDGSNFTLKIRSTKLEDSAMYFCASSEPGETQYFGPGTRLLVL.

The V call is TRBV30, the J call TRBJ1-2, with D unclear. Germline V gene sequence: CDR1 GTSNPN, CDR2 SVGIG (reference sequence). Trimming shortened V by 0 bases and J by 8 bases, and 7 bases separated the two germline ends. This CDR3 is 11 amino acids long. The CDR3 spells CAWSVLQGYTF. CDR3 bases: TGTGCCTGGAGTGTATTACAGGGCTACACCTTC.